These 19 T cell receptor beta chains came from one sample sequenced in a study of identical twins. TCRdb re-derived calls from the 5' RACE reads in MiXCR, one entry per CDR3 protein. The sample carries hundreds of thousands of distinct CDR3 sequences, roughly 7% recorded once. These sequences were also reported in another study, on yellow fever vaccine responses in identical twins.

The sample taken for sequencing was memory (CD45RO+) T cells sorted from blood. The receptors originated from a woman under 30 in good health.

This clonotype was counted many times. V and J are TRBV12-3 or TRBV12-4 and TRBJ1-1; D gene uncertain. The CDR3 runs 12 residues. V lost 8 bases and J 4 bases, leaving 11 bases between the germline ends. CDR3 loop: CASRIYGTEAFF. The CDR3 DNA reads as TGTGCCAGCCGGATCTACGGCACTGAAGCTTTCTTT.

This clonotype was seen repeatedly, ten times or more. The rearrangement joins TRBV7-2 to TRBJ2-4, with 11 bases fitting TRBD2. The germline gives CDR1 SGHTA, CDR2 FQGNSA. CDR3 length equals 20 residues. V shed 0 bases and J 1 base; nucleotides not matched to a gene: 11. The CDR3 region has the DNA TGTGCCAGCAGCTTAGCGCGGGGACGGACTAGCGGGTTCGCCAAAAACATTCAGTACTTC. Translated: CASSLARGRTSGFAKNIQYF.

This clonotype was recorded a few times. The chain carries TRBV5-5 and TRBJ1-4; D unclear. The CDR3 spans 13 residues. Germline loops: CDR1 SGHKS, CDR2 YYEKEE (reference sequence). The ends were cut back, 0 bases at V and 8 bases at J, with 8 bases in the middle. The CDR3: CASSLDAWEKLFF. CDR3 DNA sequence: TGTGCCAGCAGCTTGGATGCATGGGAAAAACTGTTTTTT. The full variable domain, its missing parts supplied by reference TRBV5-5 and TRBJ1-4, is DAGVTQSPTHLIKTRGQQVTLRCSPISGHKSVSWYQQVLGQGPQFIFQYYEKEERGRGNFPDRFSARQFPNYSSELNVNALLLGDSALYLCASSLDAWEKLFFGSGTQLSVL.

The J gene is TRBJ2-5, the V gene TRBV5-1, with D possibly matching TRBD2 (6 bases). This CDR3 has 15 amino acids. Germline CDR1 and CDR2: SGHRS and YFSETQ. V was clipped by 0 bases and J by 2 bases, with 11 bases between them. In DNA form, the CDR3 reads TGCGCCAGCAGCTTGGCGACTAGATCACAAGAGACCCAGTACTTC. Translating gives CASSLATRSQETQYF.

The J gene is TRBJ1-1, the V gene TRBV20-1; D not resolved. With 0 bases removed from V and 0 bases from J, the gap between germline ends came to 14 bases. The CDR3 spans 16 residues. CDR1 DFQATT and CDR2 SNEGSKA come from the germline V gene (reference sequence). The CDR3 DNA sequence: TGCAGTGCTAGAGATTCGGGCCGAGGGATGAACACTGAAGCTTTCTTT. As protein: CSARDSGRGMNTEAFF.

J is TRBJ2-7 and V is TRBV5-1, with D maybe TRBD1 (6 bases). The CDR3 contains 16 residues. Deletions cut 5 bases from V and 7 bases from J, with 25 bases between. Looked up from germline, CDR1 is SGHRS and CDR2 is YFSETQ. The CDR3 reads CASSPFYRALSGEQYV. The DNA of the CDR3 is TGCGCCAGCAGTCCGTTCTACAGGGCCCTTTCGGGGGAGCAGTACGTC.

This clonotype turned up a few times. The J gene is TRBJ2-7, the V gene TRBV28, with TRBD2 as a possible D gene (6 bases). CDR3 length equals 15 residues. V dropped 6 bases and J dropped 4 bases, with 19 bases sitting between them. The germline gives CDR1 MDHEN, CDR2 SYDVKM. For the CDR3, the DNA is TGTGCCAGCAGCCGGGGGAGGCGGGGCAGGTACGAGCAGTACTTC. Its protein is CASSRGRRGRYEQYF.

The chain joins TRBV12-3 or TRBV12-4 to TRBJ1-2, with 7 bases aligning to TRBD1. The ends lost 2 bases at V and 8 bases at J; junction bases unmatched: 14. The CDR3 is 16 amino acids. CDR3 bases: TGTGCCAGCAGTTTAAAGGGGGCCCTCATGGAGGGGGGCTACACCTTC. Encoded protein: CASSLKGALMEGGYTF.

The rearrangement uses TRBV20-1 and TRBJ2-1, with 7 bases identical to TRBD2. The CDR3 length is 17 residues. Germline V gene lookup returns CDR1 DFQATT and CDR2 SNEGSKA (reference sequence). V lost 2 bases to trimming and J lost 1 base; unmatched junction nucleotides: 11. The CDR3 DNA is TGCAGTGCTAGATATCTGCGGGGGAGGGCGTCCTACAATGAGCAGTTCTTC. It specifies CSARYLRGRASYNEQFF.

V is TRBV12-5 and J is TRBJ2-3; TRBD2 agrees at 7 bases. V trimming: 5 bases; J trimming: 9 bases; junction bases outside the gene matches: 14. The CDR3 totals 15 residues. The germline V gene has CDR1 LGHNT and CDR2 FRNRAP. The CDR3 DNA reads as TGTGCTAGTGGTGCTTACGCTGGGGGGGGTTGGACGCAGTATTTT. Encoded protein: CASGAYAGGGWTQYF. Using reference TRBV12-5 and TRBJ2-3 for the parts outside the CDR3, the full variable domain is DARVTQTPRHKVTEMGQEVTMRCQPILGHNTVFWYRQTMMQGLELLAYFRNRAPLDDSGMPKDRFSAEMPDATLATLKIQPSEPRDSAVYFCASGAYAGGGWTQYFGPGTRLTVL.

This clonotype was seen a handful of times. V gene TRBV10-3 combines with J gene TRBJ1-1; no definite D call. The CDR3 contains 14 residues. CDR1 ENHRY and CDR2 SYGVKD come from the germline V gene. V lost 0 bases to trimming and J lost 0 bases, with 5 bases between them. This chain's CDR3 is CAISESEVNTEAFF. CDR3 nucleotide sequence: TGTGCCATCAGTGAGTCGGAGGTGAACACTGAAGCTTTCTTT.

The chain links TRBV19 to TRBJ1-1; possible D gene TRBD1, 5 bases. This CDR3 contains 15 residues. Germline V CDR1 and CDR2: LNHDA, SQIVND (reference sequence). Deletions cut 0 bases from V and 3 bases from J, with 11 bases between. This CDR3 is CASSIEPGDDTEAFF. In DNA form, the CDR3 reads TGTGCCAGTAGTATAGAACCGGGGGACGACACTGAAGCTTTCTTT.

This clonotype turned up a few times. The chain uses TRBV6-1 and TRBJ2-3; the match to TRBD2 covers 9 bases. Germline V gene sequence: CDR1 MNHNS, CDR2 SASEGT. This CDR3 is 16 amino acids long. V was clipped by 7 bases and J by 5 bases; unmatched bases: 13. In nucleotides, the CDR3 is TGTGCCAGCACCCGACTAGCGGCCCCCGTGGGAGATACGCAGTATTTT. Translating gives CASTRLAAPVGDTQYF.

V gene TRBV2 combines with J gene TRBJ2-2; possibly TRBD2 for D (6 bases). There are 17 residues in the CDR3. Trimming removed 5 bases at V and 1 base at J, with 17 bases between. The germline gives CDR1 SNHLY, CDR2 FYNNEI. In DNA, the CDR3 is TGTGCCAGCAGTTACGACTTCCAGGGAGGGAACACCGGGGAGCTGTTTTTT. As protein: CASSYDFQGGNTGELFF. Complete variable domain (other parts from reference TRBV2 and TRBJ2-2): EPEVTQTPSHQVTQMGQEVILRCVPISNHLYFYWYRQILGQKVEFLVSFYNNEISEKSEIFDDQFSVERPDGSNFTLKIRSTKLEDSAMYFCASSYDFQGGNTGELFFGEGSRLTVL.

This clonotype was observed many times. The rearrangement uses TRBV28 and TRBJ1-5; 7 bases fit TRBD1. V gave up 3 bases and J gave up 9 bases; unmatched junction bases: 5. The V gene's germline CDR1 is MDHEN and CDR2 SYDVKM. This CDR3 is built from 13 residues. In nucleotides, the CDR3 is TGTGCCAGCAGTTTCCGGGACAGTCGGCCCCAGCATTTT. As protein: CASSFRDSRPQHF.

This clonotype was counted a few times. This chain uses TRBV7-9 with TRBJ2-5, with D hard to call. CDR3 length: 14 residues. Trimming left V 4 bases short and J 7 bases short, with 16 bases between. Germline V gene sequence: CDR1 SEHNR, CDR2 FQNEAQ (reference sequence). As DNA, the CDR3 is TGTGCCAGCAGCTCTATCACAGTTATCGGGACCCAGTACTTC. It specifies CASSSITVIGTQYF.

This chain connects TRBV3-1 to TRBJ1-1; D is unresolved. The germline gives CDR1 LGHDT, CDR2 YNNKEL (reference sequence). The CDR3 contains 12 residues. Trimming cost V 3 bases and J 4 bases, with 6 bases left between them. The chain's CDR3 is CASSHAGTEAFF. The DNA for the CDR3 is TGTGCCAGCAGCCACGCCGGCACTGAAGCTTTCTTT.

The table lists this clonotype with many counts. V and J are TRBV20-1 and TRBJ2-3; 9 positions agree with TRBD2. This CDR3 is built from 14 residues. Germline CDR1 is DFQATT and CDR2 is SNEGSKA (reference sequence). Trimming took 4 bases from V and 2 from J; bases not matched to a gene: 4. The CDR3 region is CSAKRLADTDTQYF. In DNA form, the CDR3 reads TGCAGTGCTAAGAGACTAGCGGACACAGATACGCAGTATTTT.

This clonotype was detected many times. The rearrangement joins TRBV5-1 to TRBJ2-1, with 8 positions matching TRBD1. CDR3 length: 15 residues. V lost 4 bases, J lost 7 bases, and 10 bases stayed unmatched. The germline gives CDR1 SGHRS, CDR2 YFSETQ. CDR3 sequence: CASSSGQGVVNEQFF. CDR3 sequence (DNA): TGCGCCAGCAGCAGCGGACAGGGTGTGGTTAATGAGCAGTTCTTC.